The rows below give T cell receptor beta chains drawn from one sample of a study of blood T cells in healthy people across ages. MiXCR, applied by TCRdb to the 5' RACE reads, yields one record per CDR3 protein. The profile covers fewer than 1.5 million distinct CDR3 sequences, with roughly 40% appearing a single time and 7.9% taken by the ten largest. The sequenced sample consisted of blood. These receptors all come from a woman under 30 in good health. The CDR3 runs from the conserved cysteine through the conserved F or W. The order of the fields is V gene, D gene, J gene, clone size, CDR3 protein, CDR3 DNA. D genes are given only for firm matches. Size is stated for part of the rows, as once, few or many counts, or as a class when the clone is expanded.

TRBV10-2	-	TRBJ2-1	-	CASSRTLQGRVDNEQFF	TGTGCCAGCAGTCGGACCTTACAGGGACGGGTTGACAATGAGCAGTTCTTC
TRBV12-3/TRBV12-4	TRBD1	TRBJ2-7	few	CASSLDRGWEQYF	TGTGCCAGCAGCCTCGACAGGGGGTGGGAACAGTACTTC
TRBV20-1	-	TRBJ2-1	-	CSAREGPYNERFF	TGCAGTGCTAGAGAGGGGCCCTACAATGAGCGGTTCTTC
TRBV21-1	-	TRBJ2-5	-	CASSKVFCRVQESQYF	TGTGCCAGCAGCAAAGTATTTTGTCGGGTCCAAGAGTCCCAGTACTTC
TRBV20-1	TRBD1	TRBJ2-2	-	CSARGQGPGELFF	TGCAGTGCTAGGGGACAGGGTCCCGGGGAGCTGTTTTTT
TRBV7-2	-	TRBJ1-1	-	CASSFSDQGTEAFF	TGTGCCAGCAGCTTCTCGGACCAGGGGACTGAAGCTTTCTTT
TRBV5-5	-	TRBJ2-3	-	CASSFPWGLGTDTQYF	TGTGCCAGCAGCTTCCCGTGGGGGCTTGGGACAGATACGCAGTATTTT
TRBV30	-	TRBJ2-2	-	CAWAPGAYTGELFF	TGTGCCTGGGCTCCGGGGGCCTACACCGGGGAGCTGTTTTTT
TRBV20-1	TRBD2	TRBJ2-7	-	CSANPSGGGSEQYF	TGCAGTGCTAATCCCAGCGGGGGGGGTAGTGAGCAGTACTTC
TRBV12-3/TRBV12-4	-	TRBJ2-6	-	CASSPGQGGANVLTF	TGTGCCAGCAGCCCGGGACAAGGTGGGGCCAACGTCCTGACTTTC
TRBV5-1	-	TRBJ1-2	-	CASSLYQGEDYGYTF	TGCGCCAGCAGCTTGTATCAGGGAGAGGACTATGGCTACACCTTC
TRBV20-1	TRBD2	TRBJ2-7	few	CSAPRLAGGYEQYF	TGCAGTGCTCCTCGACTAGCGGGAGGTTACGAGCAGTACTTC
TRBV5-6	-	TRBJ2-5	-	CASSLDSTQETQYF	TGTGCCAGCAGCTTGGACAGTACGCAAGAGACCCAGTACTTC
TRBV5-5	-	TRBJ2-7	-	CASRQTPGPSSYEQYF	TGTGCCAGCCGGCAAACCCCGGGACCCAGCTCCTACGAGCAGTACTTC
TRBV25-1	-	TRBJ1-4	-	CASSERGGKEKLFF	TGTGCCAGCAGCGAGAGGGGGGGTAAGGAAAAACTGTTTTTT
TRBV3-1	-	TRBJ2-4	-	CASSQGLTGAKNIQYF	TGTGCCAGCAGCCAAGGGCTCACAGGCGCCAAAAACATTCAGTACTTC
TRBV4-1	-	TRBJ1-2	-	CASSQEYGQGLGYTF	TGCGCCAGCAGCCAAGAATATGGGCAGGGGTTGGGCTACACCTTC
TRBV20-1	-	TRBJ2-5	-	CSARDIQGYSGQYF	TGCAGTGCTAGAGATATCCAGGGCTATTCAGGGCAGTACTTC
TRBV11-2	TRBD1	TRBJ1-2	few	CASSLGRTGGPYGYTF	TGTGCCAGCAGCTTAGGGCGGACAGGGGGCCCCTATGGCTACACCTTC
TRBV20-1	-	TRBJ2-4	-	CSASVLAGYGQYF	TGCAGTGCTAGTGTGCTAGCCGGCTACGGGCAGTACTTC